This passage covers 24 T cell receptor beta chains from one sample sequenced in a study of blood T cell repertoires in COVID-19. Libraries were prepared by immunoSEQ multiplex PCR; TCRdb keeps only in-frame clonotypes and omits some of them. Found here are around 150,000 clones, approximately 88% of them singletons; the top ten hold 10% to 15%. Sequencing was done on a sample of PBMCs or T cells enriched from blood (not recorded which). The source of these receptors is a woman in her sixties or seventies who had recovered from COVID-19.

This chain joins TRBV6-5 and TRBJ2-3, with TRBD1 matching 7 bases. This CDR3 has 15 amino acids. CDR1 and CDR2 (germline): MNHEY, SVGAGI. V lost 8 bases, J lost 0 bases, and 8 bases stayed unmatched. CDR3 sequence: CASLRTGSSTDTQYF. CDR3 nucleotides: TGTGCCAGCCTCAGGACAGGATCTAGCACAGATACGCAGTATTTT.

This clone was picked up one time. The chain couples TRBV5-1 to TRBJ2-5; D is possibly TRBD2 (6 bases). Trimming removed 4 bases from V and 0 bases from J, with 10 bases in between. Germline V gene lookup returns CDR1 SGHRS and CDR2 YFSETQ. The CDR3 totals 14 residues. CDR3 DNA sequence: TGCGCCAGCAGCCGCGGGGCGTACCAAGAGACCCAGTACTTC. Translation: CASSRGAYQETQYF.

V gene TRBV25-1 combines with J gene TRBJ2-3; the match to TRBD2 covers 11 bases. This CDR3 is 17 amino acids long. Germline values: CDR1 MGHDK, CDR2 SYGVNS. Unmatched junction bases numbered 6, after V lost 4 bases and J lost 0 bases. CDR3 DNA: TGTGCCAGCAGTGCGCGGACTAGCGGGCCTAGCACAGATACGCAGTATTTT. Amino acids: CASSARTSGPSTDTQYF. The full variable domain, with the rest looked up from reference TRBV25-1 and TRBJ2-3, is EADIYQTPRYLVIGTGKKITLECSQTMGHDKMYWYQQDPGMELHLIHYSYGVNSTEKGDLSSESTVSRIRTEHFPLTLESARPSHTSQYLCASSARTSGPSTDTQYFGPGTRLTVL.

A few counts support this clone. The chain links TRBV5-4 to TRBJ2-2; 7 bases match TRBD2. Looked up from germline, CDR1 is SGHNT and CDR2 is YYREEE (reference sequence). V shed 4 bases, J shed 5 bases, and the junction held 8 bases outside the gene matches. The length of the CDR3 is 15 residues. CDR3 protein: CASSASGLSTGELFF. DNA of the CDR3: TGTGCCAGCAGCGCGTCGGGACTATCTACCGGGGAGCTGTTTTTT.

J is TRBJ1-6 and V is TRBV28; 8 bases match TRBD1. The V segment lost 3 bases and the J segment 10 bases; nucleotides outside the gene matches: 2. Per germline, CDR1 MDHEN and CDR2 SYDVKM. CDR3 length equals 13 residues. The CDR3 is CASSLGQDSPLHF. CDR3 sequence (DNA): TGTGCCAGCAGTTTGGGACAGGACTCACCCCTCCACTTT.

The chain recombines TRBV3-1 (or the pseudogene TRBV3-2) with TRBJ1-6, with a weak D call TRBD1 (6 bases). Germline CDR1 LGHDT, CDR2 YNNKEL (reference sequence). V lost 3 bases, J lost 0 bases, and 24 bases lay in between. This CDR3 has 21 residues. CDR3 residues: CASSQLVGGHRSSSYNSPLHF. In nucleotides, the CDR3 is TGTGCCAGCAGCCAGTTGGTAGGGGGACACCGTTCCAGCTCCTATAATTCACCCCTCCACTTT.

The CDR3 loop is CATSDSSGTGYYNEQFF. The CDR3 nucleotides read TGTGCCACCAGTGATTCATCCGGGACAGGCTATTACAATGAGCAGTTCTTC. This rearrangement joins TRBV24-1 to TRBJ2-1; 8 positions agree with TRBD1. The CDR3 is made up of 17 amino acids. Germline CDR1 reads KGHDR; CDR2 reads SFDVKD. After removal of 2 bases from V and 4 bases from J, the junction contained 9 bases not matched to a gene.

The rearrangement links TRBV6-5 to TRBJ2-2; 7 nucleotides match TRBD2. The J segment lost 8 bases and the V segment lost 0 bases, leaving 9 bases of the junction unmatched. CDR3 size: 16 residues. Germline CDR1 is MNHEY and CDR2 is SVGAGI. As DNA, the CDR3 is TGTGCCAGCAGTTACTCGGCTAGCGGTCGGACGGGGGAGCTGTTTTTT. As protein: CASSYSASGRTGELFF.

The genes are TRBV15 and TRBJ2-5, with D possibly matching TRBD2 (5 bases). Germline CDR1 LNHNV, CDR2 YYDKDF (reference sequence). This CDR3 region has 13 residues. Between the trimmed V and J ends, which lost 9 bases and 2 bases, there was a span of 13 bases. CDR3 residues: CATGSGGQETQYF. The CDR3 DNA is TGTGCCACGGGGTCTGGCGGGCAAGAGACCCAGTACTTC.

This sequence joins TRBV10-3 and TRBJ2-6; 9 bases match TRBD1. V shed 5 bases, J shed 2 bases, and the junction held 10 bases outside the gene matches. This CDR3 region has 18 residues. Germline CDR1 and CDR2: ENHRY and SYGVKD. The DNA of the CDR3 is TGTGCCATCAGTACCTCGCCCGGGACAGGGACTGGGGCCAACGTCCTGACTTTC. Encoded protein: CAISTSPGTGTGANVLTF.

This rearrangement joins TRBV11-2 to TRBJ2-3, with a possible D match to TRBD2 (5 bases). Trimming took 8 bases from V and 1 from J, leaving 13 bases between them. The CDR3 has 14 residues. Germline V gives CDR1 SGHAT, CDR2 FQNNGV. CDR3 in amino acids: CASSRWRGTDTQYF. CDR3 DNA: TGTGCCAGCTCTCGGTGGCGGGGCACAGATACGCAGTATTTT. The full variable domain, its missing parts supplied by reference TRBV11-2 and TRBJ2-3, is EAGVAQSPRYKIIEKRQSVAFWCNPISGHATLYWYQQILGQGPKLLIQFQNNGVVDDSQLPKDRFSAERLKGVDSTLKIQPAKLEDSAVYLCASSRWRGTDTQYFGPGTRLTVL.

The rearrangement uses TRBV5-6 and TRBJ1-1; D unresolved. This CDR3 is 15 amino acids long. Germline V CDR1 and CDR2: SGHDT, YYEEEE. V dropped 1 base and J dropped 0 bases, with 10 bases sitting between them. DNA of the CDR3: TGTGCCAGCAGCTTGCCCCCTACCTTGAACACTGAAGCTTTCTTT. Its protein product is CASSLPPTLNTEAFF. The variable domain in full, completed from reference TRBV5-6 and TRBJ1-1, reads DAGVTQSPTHLIKTRGQQVTLRCSPKSGHDTVSWYQQALGQGPQFIFQYYEEEERQRGNFPDRFSGHQFPNYSSELNVNALLLGDSALYLCASSLPPTLNTEAFFGQGTRLTVV.

DNA for the CDR3: TGCGCCAGCAGCCAAGGTTCTGTCTCTGGAAACACCATATATTTT. Translating it yields CASSQGSVSGNTIYF. The chain recombines TRBV4-1 with TRBJ1-3; D uncertain. The germline V gene has CDR1 MGHRA and CDR2 YSYEKL. This CDR3 region has 15 residues. Trimming pared 1 base from V and 0 bases from J, leaving 7 bases between.

This clone was detected only once. V usage is TRBV27 and J usage is TRBJ1-5; D gene uncertain. This CDR3 has 16 residues. Germline CDR1 MNHEY, CDR2 SMNVEV (reference sequence). V dropped 5 bases and J dropped 7 bases, with 21 bases sitting between them. The CDR3 DNA follows: TGTGCCAGCAGTCCGGCCGGAGCGAGTTCTAGGCAGCCCCAGCATTTT. Protein sequence: CASSPAGASSRQPQHF.

The chain combines TRBV5-4 with TRBJ1-3; 7 positions match TRBD1. The J segment lost 3 bases and the V segment lost 2 bases, leaving 5 bases of the junction unmatched. This CDR3 has 15 residues. Germline CDR1 and CDR2: SGHNT and YYREEE (reference sequence). The CDR3 reads CASSFGTVSGNTIYF. As DNA, the CDR3 is TGTGCCAGCAGCTTTGGGACAGTCAGTGGAAACACCATATATTTT. The full variable domain, completed using reference TRBV5-4 and TRBJ1-3, is ETGVTQSPTHLIKTRGQQVTLRCSSQSGHNTVSWYQQALGQGPQFIFQYYREEENGRGNFPPRFSGLQFPNYSSELNVNALELDDSALYLCASSFGTVSGNTIYFGEGSWLTVV.

The rearrangement uses TRBV9 and TRBJ1-3, with D unresolved. V shed 0 bases and J shed 0 bases, with 7 bases lying between them. CDR3 size: 15 residues. Germline lookup yields CDR1 SGDLS and CDR2 YYNGEE. The CDR3 sequence is CASSVDGSSGNTIYF. The CDR3 coding sequence is TGTGCCAGCAGCGTAGACGGTAGCTCTGGAAACACCATATATTTT.

The rearrangement joins TRBV27 to TRBJ1-6; 7 bases are shared with TRBD1. There are 17 residues in the CDR3. Trimming at V came to 0 bases and at J to 7 bases, leaving 9 bases not matched to a gene. Germline V CDR1 and CDR2: MNHEY, SMNVEV (reference sequence). CDR3 nucleotide sequence: TGTGCCAGCAGTTTATCCCCCATCCGGGACAGCAATTCACCCCTCCACTTT. Protein: CASSLSPIRDSNSPLHF.

This clone was observed a few times. The chain employs TRBV5-1 and TRBJ1-4, with a tentative D call TRBD1 (6 bases). Trimming pared 3 bases from V and 3 bases from J, leaving 12 bases between. This CDR3 spans 15 amino acids. In germline, CDR1 is SGHRS, CDR2 YFSETQ. DNA for the CDR3: TGCGCCAGCAGCTGGATGGGACAATCTAATGAAAAACTGTTTTTT. Translated: CASSWMGQSNEKLFF.

The V and J genes are TRBV30 and TRBJ1-1; 7 bases match TRBD1. The CDR3 runs to 12 residues. J was trimmed by 6 bases and V by 5 bases; bases with no gene match: 6. Per the germline V gene, CDR1 is GTSNPN and CDR2 is SVGIG (reference sequence). The CDR3 region is CAWPDRDAEAFF. CDR3 nucleotides: TGTGCCTGGCCAGACAGGGACGCTGAAGCTTTCTTT.

This chain uses TRBV29-1 with TRBJ1-5, with 8 nucleotides matching TRBD1. This CDR3 region has 14 residues. Per germline, CDR1 SQVTM and CDR2 ANQGSEA. With 8 bases clipped from V and 0 bases from J, the junction kept 6 bases outside the gene matches. The CDR3 is CSPVTGDSNQPQHF. The CDR3 DNA is TGCAGCCCCGTGACAGGGGATAGCAATCAGCCCCAGCATTTT.

The rearrangement links TRBV2 to TRBJ1-5; a possible D gene is TRBD1 (5 bases). V shed 2 bases and J shed 2 bases, with 7 bases lying between them. Germline V CDR1 and CDR2: SNHLY, FYNNEI. The CDR3 loop spans 14 amino acids. The CDR3 is CASSEQGGNQPQHF. The CDR3 region has the DNA TGTGCCAGCAGTGAACAGGGTGGCAATCAGCCCCAGCATTTT.

The V and J genes are TRBV28 and TRBJ2-1; TRBD1 matches 12 bases. This CDR3 region has 16 residues. V was pared by 4 bases and J by 8 bases, with 9 bases of the junction left unmatched. CDR1 and CDR2 from the germline V gene are MDHEN and SYDVKM. The CDR3 coding sequence is TGTGCCAGCAGTTCGCCCGGGACAGGGGGCTTCTATGAGCAGTTCTTC. Protein product: CASSSPGTGGFYEQFF.

The J gene is TRBJ2-5, the V gene TRBV10-1; 7 nucleotides align to TRBD2. The CDR3 has 15 amino acids. V lost 3 bases to trimming and J lost 2 bases; unmatched junction nucleotides: 6. Germline CDR1 is WNHNN and CDR2 is SYGVQD (reference sequence). CDR3 DNA sequence: TGCGCCAGCAGTGAAGGCGGAGCGGGGCAAGAGACCCAGTACTTC. It yields the protein CASSEGGAGQETQYF.

The chain couples TRBV2 to TRBJ2-7; TRBD1 agrees at 7 bases. V lost 3 bases, J lost 3 bases, and 5 bases stayed unmatched. This CDR3 comprises 14 residues. The V gene's germline CDR1 is SNHLY and CDR2 FYNNEI. CDR3 protein: CASSDQGDLYEQYF. The CDR3 DNA is TGTGCCAGCAGTGACCAGGGGGACCTCTACGAGCAGTACTTC.